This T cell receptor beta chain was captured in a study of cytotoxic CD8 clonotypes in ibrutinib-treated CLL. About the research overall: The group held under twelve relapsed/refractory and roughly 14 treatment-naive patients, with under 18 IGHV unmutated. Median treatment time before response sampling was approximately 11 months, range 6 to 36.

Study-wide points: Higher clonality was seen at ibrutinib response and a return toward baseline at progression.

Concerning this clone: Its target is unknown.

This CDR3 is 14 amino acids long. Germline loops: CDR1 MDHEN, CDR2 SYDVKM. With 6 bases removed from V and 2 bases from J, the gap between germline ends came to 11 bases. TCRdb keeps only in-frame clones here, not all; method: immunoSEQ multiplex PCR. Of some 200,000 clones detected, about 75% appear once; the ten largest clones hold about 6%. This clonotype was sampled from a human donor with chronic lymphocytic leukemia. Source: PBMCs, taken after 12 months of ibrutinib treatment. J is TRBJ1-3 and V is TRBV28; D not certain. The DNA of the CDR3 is TGTGCCAGCAGACGGCACGGAGCTGGAAACACCATATATTTT. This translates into CASRRHGAGNTIYF. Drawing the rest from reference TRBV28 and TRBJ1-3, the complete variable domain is DVKVTQSSRYLVKRTGEKVFLECVQDMDHENMFWYRQDPGLGLRLIYFSYDVKMKEKGDIPEGYSVSREKKERFSLILESASTNQTSMYLCASRRHGAGNTIYFGEGSWLTVV.